Listed below are T cell receptor beta chains from one sample, sequenced in a study of spatial heterogeneity in lung cancer. TCRdb processed the 5' RACE reads anew with MiXCR; each CDR3 protein has one entry. The sample has about 7,000 distinct CDR3 sequences, 19% seen once; the top ten hold roughly 18%. The material sequenced was PBMCs, taken at surgery. The receptors were sampled from a female donor with early-stage non-small cell lung cancer. Each CDR3 is given with its conserved first and last residue. The D gene is left open where the match is weak. Part of the rows lack a size; the others show once, few, many or a class for expanded clones.

D gene | clone size | J gene | V gene | CDR3 length | CDR3 DNA | CDR3 protein
NA | NA | TRBJ2-7 | TRBV20-1 | 15 | TGCAGTGCTAGAGACGTGGCGGGCGTTATCTACGAGCAGTACTTC | CSARDVAGVIYEQYF
TRBD1 | once | TRBJ1-5 | TRBV5-6 | 14 | TGTGCCAGCAGCTTAGGACAGGGAAGGGGGCCCCAGCATTTT | CASSLGQGRGPQHF
NA | medium-sized | TRBJ1-2 | TRBV5-1 | 12 | TGCGCCAGCAGCCCTACTAACTATGGCTACACCTTC | CASSPTNYGYTF
NA | few | TRBJ1-1 | TRBV2 | 13 | TGTGCCAGCCTTGTGGATTCGAACACTGAAGCTTTCTTT | CASLVDSNTEAFF
NA | NA | TRBJ1-1 | TRBV29-1 | 12 | TGCAGCGTGCTACAGGGCGGAACTGAAGCTTTCTTT | CSVLQGGTEAFF
NA | many | TRBJ2-7 | TRBV20-1 | 15 | TGCAGTGCTAGAGCCCCTAAAGGCAGTTCCTACGAGCAGTACTTC | CSARAPKGSSYEQYF
NA | medium-sized | TRBJ1-4 | TRBV5-1 | 14 | TGCGCCAGCAGATACAGGGCAACTAATGAAAAACTGTTTTTT | CASRYRATNEKLFF
TRBD2 | few | TRBJ2-1 | TRBV7-3 | 15 | TGTGCCAGCAGCTTAGGGGGACTAACTTACAATGAGCAGTTCTTC | CASSLGGLTYNEQFF
NA | NA | TRBJ2-3 | TRBV29-1 | 12 | TGCAGCGCCGTAACTAGACCCGATACGCAGTATTTT | CSAVTRPDTQYF
NA | NA | TRBJ2-3 | TRBV12-3/TRBV12-4 | 13 | TGTGCCAGCAGTTTTGGAAGTACAGATACGCAGTATTTT | CASSFGSTDTQYF
NA | many | TRBJ1-1 | TRBV15 | 13 | TGTGCCACCAGCAGAGATTTCGGGACCGAAGCTTTCTTT | CATSRDFGTEAFF
NA | medium-sized | TRBJ2-2 | TRBV7-2 | 12 | TGTGCCAGCGGGCTAACCACCGGGGAGCTGTTTTTT | CASGLTTGELFF
NA | NA | TRBJ1-2 | TRBV7-9 | 13 | TGTGCCAGCAGCTTAGGCGGCAGTTTTGGCTACACCTTC | CASSLGGSFGYTF
NA | medium-sized | TRBJ2-5 | TRBV5-1 | 13 | TGCGCCAGCAGCCTGACAGCCCAAGAGACCCAGTACTTC | CASSLTAQETQYF
NA | NA | TRBJ1-3 | TRBV7-9 | 17 | TGTGCCAGCAGCCGATATTTCGGGGAGTACTCTGGAAACACCATATATTTT | CASSRYFGEYSGNTIYF
NA | medium-sized | TRBJ1-2 | TRBV9 | 14 | TGTGCCAGCAGTCGGGGACACCCTAACTATGGCTACACCTTC | CASSRGHPNYGYTF
NA | medium-sized | TRBJ2-1 | TRBV11-3 | 13 | TGTGCCAGCAGCACAACAGGGTCCTCTGAGCAGTTCTTC | CASSTTGSSEQFF
NA | NA | TRBJ2-7 | TRBV4-2 | 17 | TGTGCCAGCAGCCCGGGGCCCTACTCAAGATCGTCCTACGAGCAGTACTTC | CASSPGPYSRSSYEQYF
NA | NA | TRBJ1-1 | TRBV29-1 | 9 | TGCAGCGTTGAAGAGGATGCTTTCTTT | CSVEEDAFF
NA | medium-sized | TRBJ2-1 | TRBV5-1 | 13 | TGCGCCAGCAGCTTGGCGCCAGCCAATGAGCAGTTCTTC | CASSLAPANEQFF
NA | few | TRBJ2-5 | TRBV2 | 14 | TGTGCCAGCACCGAGGGCAGAAACCAAGAGACCCAGTACTTC | CASTEGRNQETQYF
NA | NA | TRBJ2-1 | TRBV7-3 | 15 | TGTGCCAGCAGCTCCTTTTCCGGCTCCTACAATGAGCAGTTCTTC | CASSSFSGSYNEQFF
NA | NA | TRBJ1-3 | TRBV12-3/TRBV12-4 | 14 | TGTGCCAGCAGATCCGTGAGAGGGATCCACACCATATATTTT | CASRSVRGIHTIYF
NA | medium-sized | TRBJ2-7 | TRBV11-2 | 13 | TGTGCCAGCAGCTTCGATGCGGGGTCCGAGCAGTACTTC | CASSFDAGSEQYF
TRBD2 | medium-sized | TRBJ2-2 | TRBV4-1 | 15 | TGCGCCAGCAGCCACATAGCGGGACACACCGGGGAGCTGTTTTTT | CASSHIAGHTGELFF
NA | NA | TRBJ2-5 | TRBV5-1 | 16 | TGCGCCAGCAGCTTGGATACAGGGGAGGGCCAAGAGACCCAGTACTTC | CASSLDTGEGQETQYF
TRBD1 | few | TRBJ2-3 | TRBV3-1 | 14 | TGTGCCAGCAGTCCAGGACAGGCGGAAGATACGCAGTATTTT | CASSPGQAEDTQYF
NA | medium-sized | TRBJ1-2 | TRBV3-1 | 13 | TGTGCCAGCAGCCTAGAGGGATCTGGCGGCTACACCTTC | CASSLEGSGGYTF
TRBD2 | NA | TRBJ2-3 | TRBV7-2 | 19 | TGTGCCAGCAGCCCCTATGGACTAGCGGGGGGATCTAGCACAGATACGCAGTATTTT | CASSPYGLAGGSSTDTQYF
TRBD1 | medium-sized | TRBJ1-1 | TRBV5-1 | 14 | TGCGCCAGCAGCCTAGGGGGCGCGCACACTGAAGCTTTCTTT | CASSLGGAHTEAFF
NA | medium-sized | TRBJ1-5 | TRBV6-2/TRBV6-3 | 16 | TGTGCCAGCCGTCGGGCCCTCGGGTTCTTCAATCAGCCCCAGCATTTT | CASRRALGFFNQPQHF
TRBD2 | medium-sized | TRBJ2-3 | TRBV9 | 17 | TGTGCCAGCAGCGTAGCCGGGACTAGCGGGGGGGCGGATACGCAGTATTTT | CASSVAGTSGGADTQYF
NA | NA | TRBJ2-1 | TRBV29-1 | 14 | TGCAGCGTTGAAGAGGGGAGCTCCTACAATGAGCAGTTCTTC | CSVEEGSSYNEQFF
TRBD2 | medium-sized | TRBJ2-3 | TRBV10-3 | 14 | TGTGCCATCAGATCAGCGGGGGAGGTAGATACGCAGTATTTT | CAIRSAGEVDTQYF
NA | many | TRBJ2-2 | TRBV10-2 | 15 | TGCGCCAGCAGTGAGTCAGGGGAGTCCACCGGGGAGCTGTTTTTT | CASSESGESTGELFF
TRBD1 | medium-sized | TRBJ1-1 | TRBV28 | 17 | TGTGCCAGCAGTCTTACCCGGGACAGACACATGAACACTGAAGCTTTCTTT | CASSLTRDRHMNTEAFF
NA | NA | TRBJ2-3 | TRBV20-1 | 16 | TGCAGTGCTAGAGTCTTGGACCCTCCGGGGGCAGATACGCAGTATTTT | CSARVLDPPGADTQYF
NA | NA | TRBJ1-1 | TRBV7-9 | 13 | TGTGCCAGCAGCTTACAGCGGGACACTGAAGCTTTCTTT | CASSLQRDTEAFF
NA | many | TRBJ2-1 | TRBV20-1 | 14 | TGCAGTGCTGGACTGTTTGAATCGGACAATGAGCAGTTCTTC | CSAGLFESDNEQFF
TRBD2 | NA | TRBJ2-5 | TRBV27 | 16 | TGTGCCAGCAGTCAAGGGACTAGCGGGGTCCAAGAGACCCAGTACTTC | CASSQGTSGVQETQYF
NA | medium-sized | TRBJ1-1 | TRBV12-3/TRBV12-4 | 14 | TGTGCCAGCAGTCCACAGGTTTCGAACACTGAAGCTTTCTTT | CASSPQVSNTEAFF
NA | few | TRBJ1-5 | TRBV5-1 | 15 | TGCGCCAGCAGGCCTGGGGATGGGGGCAATCAGCCCCAGCATTTT | CASRPGDGGNQPQHF
TRBD1 | medium-sized | TRBJ1-4 | TRBV7-2 | 15 | TGTGCCAGCAGCTTTGACAGGGGTTTTACTGAAAAACTGTTTTTT | CASSFDRGFTEKLFF
NA | medium-sized | TRBJ2-7 | TRBV27 | 15 | TGTGCCAGCAGTTACGCAGGGTCCTACAATTACGAGCAGTACTTC | CASSYAGSYNYEQYF
TRBD2 | medium-sized | TRBJ2-1 | TRBV7-8 | 16 | TGTGCCAGCAGTCCCCGACGGGAGGCCCCTGGCAATGAGCAGTTCTTC | CASSPRREAPGNEQFF
NA | NA | TRBJ2-3 | TRBV5-1 | 13 | TGCGCCAGCAGCTTAGACCCTGCGGATACGCAGTATTTT | CASSLDPADTQYF
NA | many | TRBJ1-1 | TRBV7-3 | 18 | TGTGCCAGCAGCTTAAAACCCCCCTCCGTGGCCGGGGACACTGAAGCTTTCTTT | CASSLKPPSVAGDTEAFF
NA | medium-sized | TRBJ2-5 | TRBV5-5 | 14 | TGTGCCAGCAGCTTGGTAGCAGACCAAGAGACCCAGTACTTC | CASSLVADQETQYF
NA | medium-sized | TRBJ1-1 | TRBV27 | 14 | TGTGCCAGCAAAATCGGAAATATGAACACTGAAGCTTTCTTT | CASKIGNMNTEAFF